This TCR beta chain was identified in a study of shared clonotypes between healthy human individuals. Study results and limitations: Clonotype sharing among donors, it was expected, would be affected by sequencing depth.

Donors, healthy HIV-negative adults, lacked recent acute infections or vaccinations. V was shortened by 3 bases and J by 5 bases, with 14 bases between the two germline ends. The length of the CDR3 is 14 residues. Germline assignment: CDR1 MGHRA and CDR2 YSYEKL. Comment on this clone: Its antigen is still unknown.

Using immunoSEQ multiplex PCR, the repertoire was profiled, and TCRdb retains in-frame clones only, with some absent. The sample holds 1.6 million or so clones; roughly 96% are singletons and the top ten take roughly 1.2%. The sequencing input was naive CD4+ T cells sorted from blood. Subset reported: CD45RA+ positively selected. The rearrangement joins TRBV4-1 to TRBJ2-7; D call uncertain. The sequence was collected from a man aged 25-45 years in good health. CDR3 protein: CASSHPLRYDEQYF. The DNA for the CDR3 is TGCGCCAGCAGCCATCCCTTGAGGTACGACGAGCAGTACTTC.